This T cell receptor beta chain was sequenced in a study of cytomegalovirus exposure and HLA in healthy donors. The overall study: An earlier analysis found 110 million or so unique TCR beta sequences from about 190 million T cells. The study's findings and limits: Later analysis identified a missense DCLRE1C variant that was linked to TCR beta V- and J-gene trimming.

V lost 4 bases and J 4 bases, leaving 8 bases between the germline ends. This CDR3 has 13 amino acids. From germline, CDR1 is SEHNR and CDR2 FQNEAQ (reference sequence). Primers included in the PCR were 60 Vbeta and 13 Jbeta primers. Libraries were prepared by immunoSEQ multiplex PCR; TCRdb keeps only in-frame clonotypes and omits some of them. In the table there are tens of thousands of clones, about four fifths of which are singletons. Concerning this clone: Its matching antigen is unknown.

The source material was PBMCs. The TCR comes from a woman aged 25 to 45 in good health and CMV-seronegative. The chain links TRBV7-9 to TRBJ1-5; D possibly corresponds to TRBD1 (5 bases). CDR3 in amino acids: CASSSQGNQPQHF. CDR3 in DNA: TGTGCCAGCAGCTCGCAGGGTAATCAGCCCCAGCATTTT. Variable domain in full (rest from reference TRBV7-9 and TRBJ1-5): DTGVSQNPRHKITKRGQNVTFRCDPISEHNRLYWYRQTLGQGPEFLTYFQNEAQLEKSRLLSDRFSAERPKGSFSTLEIQRTEQGDSAMYLCASSSQGNQPQHFGDGTRLSIL.